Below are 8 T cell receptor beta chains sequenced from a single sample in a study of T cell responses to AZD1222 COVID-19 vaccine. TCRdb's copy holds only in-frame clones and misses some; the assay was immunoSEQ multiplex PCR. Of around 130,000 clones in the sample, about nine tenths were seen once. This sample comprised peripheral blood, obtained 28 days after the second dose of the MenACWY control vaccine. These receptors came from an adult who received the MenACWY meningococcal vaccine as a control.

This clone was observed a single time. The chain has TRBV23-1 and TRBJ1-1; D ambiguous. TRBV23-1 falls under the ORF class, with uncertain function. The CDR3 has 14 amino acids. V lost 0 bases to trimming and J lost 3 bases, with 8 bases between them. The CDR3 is CASSQSNMYTEAFF. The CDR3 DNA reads TGCGCCAGCAGTCAATCAAACATGTACACTGAAGCTTTCTTT.

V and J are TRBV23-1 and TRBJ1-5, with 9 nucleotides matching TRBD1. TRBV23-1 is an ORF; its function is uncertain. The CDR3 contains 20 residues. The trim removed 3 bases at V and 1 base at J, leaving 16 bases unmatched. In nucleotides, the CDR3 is TGCGCCAGCAGTCAGCGTGGCCGGGACAGGGAAGAATTAAGCAATCAGCCCCAGCATTTT. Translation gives CASSQRGRDREELSNQPQHF.

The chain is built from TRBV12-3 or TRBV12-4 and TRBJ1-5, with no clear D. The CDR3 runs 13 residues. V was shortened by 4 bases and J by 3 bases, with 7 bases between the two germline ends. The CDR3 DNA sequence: TGTGCCAGCAGTTATACGAACAATCAGCCCCAGCATTTT. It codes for CASSYTNNQPQHF.

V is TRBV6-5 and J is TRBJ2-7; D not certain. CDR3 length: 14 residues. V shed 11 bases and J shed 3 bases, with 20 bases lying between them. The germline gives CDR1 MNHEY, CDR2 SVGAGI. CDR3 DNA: TGTGCCTCCTCCCCGTCGCGGTCTTACTACGAGCAGTACGTC. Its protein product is CASSPSRSYYEQYV.

The CDR3 is CASSSPRTGGLSEQYF. CDR3 coding DNA: TGTGCCAGCAGCTCCCCCCGGACAGGGGGCTTGAGTGAGCAGTACTTC. The chain uses TRBV14 and TRBJ2-7; TRBD1 matches at 11 bases. The CDR3 covers 16 residues. The ends lost 5 bases at V and 7 bases at J; junction bases unmatched: 13. CDR1 is SGHDN, CDR2 FVKESK, per germline.

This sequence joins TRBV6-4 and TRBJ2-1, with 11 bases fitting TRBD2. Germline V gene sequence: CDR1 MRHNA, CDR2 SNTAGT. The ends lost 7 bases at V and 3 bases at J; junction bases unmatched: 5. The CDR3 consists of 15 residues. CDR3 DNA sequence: TGTGCCAGCACTAAACTAGCGGGAGACTACAATGAGCAGTTCTTC. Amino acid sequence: CASTKLAGDYNEQFF.

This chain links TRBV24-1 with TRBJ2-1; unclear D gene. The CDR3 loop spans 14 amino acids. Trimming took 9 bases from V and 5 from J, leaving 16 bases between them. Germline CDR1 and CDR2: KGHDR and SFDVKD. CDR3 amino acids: CATGPTLDHNEQFF. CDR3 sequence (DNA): TGTGCCACCGGCCCCACCCTAGACCACAATGAGCAGTTCTTC.

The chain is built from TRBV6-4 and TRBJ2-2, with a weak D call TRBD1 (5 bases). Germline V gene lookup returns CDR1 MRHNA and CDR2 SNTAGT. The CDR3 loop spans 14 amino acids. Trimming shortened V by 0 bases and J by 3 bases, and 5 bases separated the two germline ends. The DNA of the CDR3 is TGTGCCAGCAGTGACTCAGGGGACACCGGGGAGCTGTTTTTT. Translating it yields CASSDSGDTGELFF.